This TCR beta chain derives from a study of blood T cell repertoires in COVID-19. Whole-study context: COVID-19 samples, acute and convalescent, were from the United States, Italy and Spain. From T cells, B-cell-depleted T cells, or PBMCs came the material, which was cDNA or gDNA.

After removal of 4 bases from V and 3 bases from J, the junction contained 12 bases not matched to a gene. This CDR3 comprises 17 residues. Germline V gene lookup returns CDR1 LGHDT and CDR2 YNNKEL (reference sequence). Authors' methods: The assay estimated nucleated cells by amplifying reference gene primers. Sequencing used immunoSEQ multiplex PCR; TCRdb keeps in-frame clones, though not all of them. That table furnishes V, J and clone size, whereas the DNA furnished D and trimming. The table records 160,000 or so clones, 79% of them present only once. Sequencing input: peripheral blood. The sequence was collected from a woman in her sixties or seventies with COVID-19, enrolled during active disease. The V call is TRBV3-1 (or the pseudogene TRBV3-2), the J call TRBJ2-7; 10 bases align to TRBD2. The CDR3 here is CASSPDEPSGSLYEQYF. The CDR3 nucleotides read TGTGCCAGCAGCCCTGACGAACCTAGCGGGAGTCTCTACGAGCAGTACTTC.